Given below is one T cell receptor (beta chain) in context. The sample comes from a study of neoadjuvant anti-PD-1 for oral cavity cancer. For the study at large: Before surgery, most patients got three to four biweekly 3 mg/kg nivolumab doses. Non-progressing patients received a fourth nivolumab dose near day 43, then surgery on days 50-56.

Survey sequencing of tumors mostly used 4.5 to 5 ug DNA, two replicates. The assay was immunoSEQ multiplex PCR, and TCRdb's table has in-frame clones only and misses some. The top ten hold 9.5% to 15% of the sample, which has approximately 12,000 clones, about 60% seen once. Patients had HPV-negative, locally advanced oral cavity squamous cell carcinoma. Unmatched junction bases numbered 5, after V lost 2 bases and J lost 7 bases. This CDR3 has 14 residues. CDR1 and CDR2 (germline): SEHNR, FQNEAQ (reference sequence). Sequencing was performed on tumor tissue, taken before nivolumab (anti-PD-1) treatment. The chain joins TRBV7-9 to TRBJ1-2, with 9 bases fitting TRBD1. This TCR was recovered from a person aged 40-85 years with oral cavity squamous cell carcinoma. CDR3 amino acids: CASSLQRDRAGYTF. The CDR3 nucleotides are TGTGCCAGCAGCTTACAACGGGACAGGGCTGGCTACACCTTC.